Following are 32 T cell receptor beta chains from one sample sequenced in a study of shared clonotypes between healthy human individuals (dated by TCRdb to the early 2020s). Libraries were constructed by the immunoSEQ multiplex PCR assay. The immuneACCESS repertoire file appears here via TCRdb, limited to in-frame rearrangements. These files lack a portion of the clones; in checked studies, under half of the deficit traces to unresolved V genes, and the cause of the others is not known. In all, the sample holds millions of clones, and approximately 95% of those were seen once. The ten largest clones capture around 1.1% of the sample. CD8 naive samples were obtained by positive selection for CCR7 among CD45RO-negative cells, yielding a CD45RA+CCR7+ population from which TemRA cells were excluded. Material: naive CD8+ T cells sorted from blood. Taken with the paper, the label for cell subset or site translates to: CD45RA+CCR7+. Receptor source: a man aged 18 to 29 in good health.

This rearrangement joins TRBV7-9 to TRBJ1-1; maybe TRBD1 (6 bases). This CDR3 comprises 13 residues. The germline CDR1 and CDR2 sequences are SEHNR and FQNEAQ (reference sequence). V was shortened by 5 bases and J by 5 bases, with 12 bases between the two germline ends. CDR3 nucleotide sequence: TGTGCCAGCAGCGTCGTTCAGGGGACTGAAGCTTTCTTT. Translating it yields CASSVVQGTEAFF.

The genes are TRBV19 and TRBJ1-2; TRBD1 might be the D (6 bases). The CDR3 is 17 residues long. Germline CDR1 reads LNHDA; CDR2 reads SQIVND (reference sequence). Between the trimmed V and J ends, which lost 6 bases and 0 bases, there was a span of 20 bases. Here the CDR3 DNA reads TGTGCCAGTAGCACATACCTTACAGGGCCCTCTAACTATGGCTACACCTTC. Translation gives CASSTYLTGPSNYGYTF. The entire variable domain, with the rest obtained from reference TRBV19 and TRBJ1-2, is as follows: DGGITQSPKYLFRKEGQNVTLSCEQNLNHDAMYWYRQDPGQGLRLIYYSQIVNDFQKGDIAEGYSVSREKKESFPLTVTSAQKNPTAFYLCASSTYLTGPSNYGYTFGSGTRLTVV.

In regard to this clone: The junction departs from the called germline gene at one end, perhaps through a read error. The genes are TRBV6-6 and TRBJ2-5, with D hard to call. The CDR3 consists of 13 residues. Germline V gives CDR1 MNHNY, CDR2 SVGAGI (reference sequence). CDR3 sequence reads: CASSRTWVETRYF. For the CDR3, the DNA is TGTGCCAGCAGTCGGACCTGGGTGGAGACCCGGTACTTC.

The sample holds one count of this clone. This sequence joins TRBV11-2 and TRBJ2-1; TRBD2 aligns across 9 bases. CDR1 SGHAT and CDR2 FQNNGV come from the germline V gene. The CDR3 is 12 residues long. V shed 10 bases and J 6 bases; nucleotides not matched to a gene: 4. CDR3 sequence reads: CATSRGGNEQFF. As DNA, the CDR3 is TGTGCCACCTCGCGGGGGGGCAATGAGCAGTTCTTC.

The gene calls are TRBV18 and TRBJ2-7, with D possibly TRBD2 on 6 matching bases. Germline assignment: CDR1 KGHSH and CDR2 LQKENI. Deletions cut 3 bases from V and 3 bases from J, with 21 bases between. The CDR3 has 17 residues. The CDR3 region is CASSPTRGTSPNYEQYF. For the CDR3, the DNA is TGTGCCAGCTCACCGACCCGCGGGACGAGTCCCAACTACGAGCAGTACTTC.

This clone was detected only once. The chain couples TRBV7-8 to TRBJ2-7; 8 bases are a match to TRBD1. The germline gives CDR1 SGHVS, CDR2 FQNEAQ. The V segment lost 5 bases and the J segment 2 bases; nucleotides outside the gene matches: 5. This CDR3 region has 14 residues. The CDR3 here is CASSGGQGTYEQYF. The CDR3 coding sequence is TGTGCCAGCAGCGGTGGACAGGGAACCTACGAGCAGTACTTC. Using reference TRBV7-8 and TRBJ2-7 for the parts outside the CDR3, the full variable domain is GAGVSQSPRYKVAKRGQDVALRCDPISGHVSLFWYQQALGQGPEFLTYFQNEAQLDKSGLPSDRFFAERPEGSVSTLKIQRTQQEDSAVYLCASSGGQGTYEQYFGPGTRLTVT.

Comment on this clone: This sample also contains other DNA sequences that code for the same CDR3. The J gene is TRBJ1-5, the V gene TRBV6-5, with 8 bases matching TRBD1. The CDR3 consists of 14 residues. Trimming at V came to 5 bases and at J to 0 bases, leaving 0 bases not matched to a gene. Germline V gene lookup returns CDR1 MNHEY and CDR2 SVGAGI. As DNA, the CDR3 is TGTGCCAGCAGTGGGACAGGTAGCAATCAGCCCCAGCATTTT. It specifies CASSGTGSNQPQHF.

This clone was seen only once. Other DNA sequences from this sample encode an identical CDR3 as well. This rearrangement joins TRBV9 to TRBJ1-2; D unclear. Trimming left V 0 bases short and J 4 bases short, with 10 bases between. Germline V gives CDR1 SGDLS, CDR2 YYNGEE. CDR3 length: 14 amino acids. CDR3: CASSVGGGTYGYTF. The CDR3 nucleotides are TGTGCCAGCAGCGTAGGGGGAGGTACCTATGGCTACACCTTC.

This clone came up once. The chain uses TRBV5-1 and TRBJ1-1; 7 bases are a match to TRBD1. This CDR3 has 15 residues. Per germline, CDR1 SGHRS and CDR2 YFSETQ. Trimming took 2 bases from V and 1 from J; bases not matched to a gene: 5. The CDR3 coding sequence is TGCGCCAGCAGCTTTGGACAGGCTCGGAACACTGAAGCTTTCTTT. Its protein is CASSFGQARNTEAFF.

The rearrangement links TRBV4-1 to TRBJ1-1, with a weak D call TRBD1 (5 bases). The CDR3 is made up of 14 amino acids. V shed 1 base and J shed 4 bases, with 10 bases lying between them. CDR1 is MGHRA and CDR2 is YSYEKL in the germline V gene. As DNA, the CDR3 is TGCGCCAGCAGCCAAGTCCCGGGGGGCACTGAAGCTTTCTTT. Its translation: CASSQVPGGTEAFF.

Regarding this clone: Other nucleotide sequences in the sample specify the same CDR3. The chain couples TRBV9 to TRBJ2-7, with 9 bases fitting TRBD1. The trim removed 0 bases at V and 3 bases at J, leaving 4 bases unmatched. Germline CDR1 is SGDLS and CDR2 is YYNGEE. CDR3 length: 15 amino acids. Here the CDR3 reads CASSVEGTGIYEQYF. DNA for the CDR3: TGTGCCAGCAGCGTAGAAGGGACAGGGATCTACGAGCAGTACTTC.

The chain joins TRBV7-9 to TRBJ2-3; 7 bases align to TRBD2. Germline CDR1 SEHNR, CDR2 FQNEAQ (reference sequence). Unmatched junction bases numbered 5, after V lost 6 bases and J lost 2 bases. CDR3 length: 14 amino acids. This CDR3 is CASSLADPTDTQYF. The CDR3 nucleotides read TGTGCCAGCAGTCTAGCGGACCCCACAGATACGCAGTATTTT.

The CDR3 region is CASSYSGQGAYEQYF. The CDR3 DNA reads as TGTGCCAGCAGCTACTCGGGACAGGGGGCTTACGAGCAGTACTTC. This chain joins TRBV5-5 and TRBJ2-7; 12 bases line up with TRBD1. The CDR3 sequence is 15 residues long. Germline loops: CDR1 SGHKS, CDR2 YYEKEE (reference sequence). With V trimmed by 3 bases and J by 4 bases, 5 bases remained unmatched.

CDR3 loop: CASSYFRDSYNEQFF. In DNA form, the CDR3 reads TGTGCCAGCAGTTACTTTCGGGACAGCTACAATGAGCAGTTCTTC. The chain recombines TRBV6-6 with TRBJ2-1; TRBD1 agrees at 7 bases. CDR1 and CDR2 (germline): MNHNY, SVGAGI (reference sequence). There are 15 residues in the CDR3. The trim removed 1 base at V and 3 bases at J, leaving 3 bases unmatched.

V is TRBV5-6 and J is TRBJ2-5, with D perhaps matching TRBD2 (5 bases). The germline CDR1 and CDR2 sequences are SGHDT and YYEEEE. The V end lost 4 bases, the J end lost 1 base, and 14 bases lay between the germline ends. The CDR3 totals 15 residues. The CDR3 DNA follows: TGTGCCAGCAGCCCACCAAGGAGGAGCCAAGAGACCCAGTACTTC. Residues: CASSPPRRSQETQYF. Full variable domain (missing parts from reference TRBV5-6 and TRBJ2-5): DAGVTQSPTHLIKTRGQQVTLRCSPKSGHDTVSWYQQALGQGPQFIFQYYEEEERQRGNFPDRFSGHQFPNYSSELNVNALLLGDSALYLCASSPPRRSQETQYFGPGTRLLVL.

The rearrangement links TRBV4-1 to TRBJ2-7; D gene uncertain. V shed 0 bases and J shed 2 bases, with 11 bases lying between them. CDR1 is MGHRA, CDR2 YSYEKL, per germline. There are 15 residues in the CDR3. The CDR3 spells CASSQDRQSAYEQYF. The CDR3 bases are TGCGCCAGCAGCCAAGATCGGCAGTCAGCCTACGAGCAGTACTTC.

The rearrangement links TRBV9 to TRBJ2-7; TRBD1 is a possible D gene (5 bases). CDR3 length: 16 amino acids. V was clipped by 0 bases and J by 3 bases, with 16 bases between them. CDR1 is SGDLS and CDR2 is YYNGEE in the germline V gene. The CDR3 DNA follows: TGTGCCAGCAGCGTAGACACAGGTATACCCAACTACGAGCAGTACTTC. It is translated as CASSVDTGIPNYEQYF.

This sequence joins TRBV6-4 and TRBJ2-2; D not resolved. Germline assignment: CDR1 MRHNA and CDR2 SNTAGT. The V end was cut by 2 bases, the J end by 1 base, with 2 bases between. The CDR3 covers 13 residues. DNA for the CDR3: TGTGCCAGCAGTGACAGGAACACCGGGGAGCTGTTTTTT. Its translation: CASSDRNTGELFF.

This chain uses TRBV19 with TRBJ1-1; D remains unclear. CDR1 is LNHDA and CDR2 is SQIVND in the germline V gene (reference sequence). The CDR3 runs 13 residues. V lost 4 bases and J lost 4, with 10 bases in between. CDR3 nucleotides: TGTGCCAGTAGTAGGGTATGGGGCACTGAAGCTTTCTTT. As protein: CASSRVWGTEAFF.

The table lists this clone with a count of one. The CDR3 nucleotides read TGTGCCAGCAGTTTATGGCAGAACACTGAAGCTTTCTTT. Its translation: CASSLWQNTEAFF. V usage is TRBV27 and J usage is TRBJ1-1; D not resolved. CDR3 size: 13 residues. V lost 1 base and J 1 base, leaving 4 bases between the germline ends. The germline CDR1 and CDR2 sequences are MNHEY and SMNVEV (reference sequence).

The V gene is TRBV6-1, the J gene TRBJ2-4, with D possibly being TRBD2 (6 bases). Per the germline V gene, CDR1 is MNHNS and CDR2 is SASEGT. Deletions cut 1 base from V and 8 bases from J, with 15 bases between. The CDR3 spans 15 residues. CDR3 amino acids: CASSEEVGEADIQYF. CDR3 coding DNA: TGTGCCAGCAGTGAAGAGGTAGGGGAGGCGGACATTCAGTACTTC.

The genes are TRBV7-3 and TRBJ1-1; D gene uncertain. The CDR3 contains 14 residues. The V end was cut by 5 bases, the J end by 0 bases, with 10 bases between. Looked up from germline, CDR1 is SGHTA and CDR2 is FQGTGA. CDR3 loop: CASSPGEMNTEAFF. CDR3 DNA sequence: TGTGCCAGCAGCCCGGGAGAGATGAACACTGAAGCTTTCTTT.

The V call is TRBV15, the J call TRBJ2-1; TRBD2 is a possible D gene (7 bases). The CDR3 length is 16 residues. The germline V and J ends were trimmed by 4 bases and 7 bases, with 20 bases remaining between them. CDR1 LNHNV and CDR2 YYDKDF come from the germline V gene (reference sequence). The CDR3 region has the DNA TGTGCCACCAGCACTTCCCGGGGGCGGGAGTGGAATGAGCAGTTCTTC. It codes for CATSTSRGREWNEQFF.

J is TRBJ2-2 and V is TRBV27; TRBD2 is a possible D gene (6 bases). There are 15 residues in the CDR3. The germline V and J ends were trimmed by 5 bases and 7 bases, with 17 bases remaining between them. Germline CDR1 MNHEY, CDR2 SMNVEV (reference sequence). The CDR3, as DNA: TGTGCCAGCAGTACAAGTCCGGTGCGGGGCGGGGAGCTGTTTTTT. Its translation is CASSTSPVRGGELFF.

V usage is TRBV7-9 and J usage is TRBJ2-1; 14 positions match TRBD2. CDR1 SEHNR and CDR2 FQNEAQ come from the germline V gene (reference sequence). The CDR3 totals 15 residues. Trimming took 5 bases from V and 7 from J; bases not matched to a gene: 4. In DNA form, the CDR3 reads TGTGCCAGCAGCCCCGGACTAGCGGGAGGAAATGAGCAGTTCTTC. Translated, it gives CASSPGLAGGNEQFF.

CDR3 nucleotides: TGTGCCAGCAGCCGACTCGGATCCTTGGTTCACTCCACCTTC. This translates into CASSRLGSLVHSTF. The chain links TRBV27 to TRBJ1-2; D uncertain. V was cut by 6 bases and J by 13 bases, with 24 bases left in between. This CDR3 has 14 amino acids. The germline CDR1 and CDR2 sequences are MNHEY and SMNVEV (reference sequence).

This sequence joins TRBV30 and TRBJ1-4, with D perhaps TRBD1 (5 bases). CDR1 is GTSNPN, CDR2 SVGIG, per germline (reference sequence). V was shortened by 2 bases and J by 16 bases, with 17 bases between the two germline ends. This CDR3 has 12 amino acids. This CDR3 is CAWSPDSGPAFF. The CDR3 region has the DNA TGTGCCTGGAGTCCCGATTCGGGACCAGCGTTTTTT.

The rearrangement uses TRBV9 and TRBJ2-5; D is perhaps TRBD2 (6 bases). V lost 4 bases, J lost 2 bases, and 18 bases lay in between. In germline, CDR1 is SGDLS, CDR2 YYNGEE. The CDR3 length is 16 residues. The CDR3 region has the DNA TGTGCCAGCAGCCGGCCGGGGGAGGAAAGTCAAGAGACCCAGTACTTC. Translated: CASSRPGEESQETQYF.

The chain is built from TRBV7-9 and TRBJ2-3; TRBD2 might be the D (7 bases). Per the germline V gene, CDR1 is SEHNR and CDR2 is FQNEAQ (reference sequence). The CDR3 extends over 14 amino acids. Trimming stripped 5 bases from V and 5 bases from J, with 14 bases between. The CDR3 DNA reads TGTGCCAGCAGCACGGAGGGGGGGAAAGATACGCAGTATTTT. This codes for CASSTEGGKDTQYF.

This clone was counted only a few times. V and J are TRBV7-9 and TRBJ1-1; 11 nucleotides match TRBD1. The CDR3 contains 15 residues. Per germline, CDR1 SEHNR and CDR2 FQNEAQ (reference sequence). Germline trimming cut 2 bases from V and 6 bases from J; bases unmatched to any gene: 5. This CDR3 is CASSLTGQGAPEAFF. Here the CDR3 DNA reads TGTGCCAGCAGCTTAACCGGACAGGGGGCCCCTGAAGCTTTCTTT.

The CDR3 spells CASSVQGQNTGELFF. As DNA, the CDR3 is TGCGCCAGCAGCGTACAGGGTCAGAACACCGGGGAGCTGTTTTTT. This chain links TRBV4-1 with TRBJ2-2; a weak D match, TRBD1 (6 bases). Germline V gene sequence: CDR1 MGHRA, CDR2 YSYEKL. V gave up 5 bases and J gave up 1 base, with 11 bases separating them. There are 15 residues in the CDR3.

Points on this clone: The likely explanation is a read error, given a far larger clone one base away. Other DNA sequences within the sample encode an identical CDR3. CDR3 protein: CASSIGGNTEAFF. For the CDR3, the DNA is TGTGCCAGCAGCATAGGGGGGAACACTGAAGCTTTCTTT. This rearrangement joins TRBV9 to TRBJ1-1, with D perhaps matching TRBD1 (6 bases). The ends were cut back, 4 bases at V and 1 base at J, with 8 bases in the middle. The CDR3 has 13 amino acids. Germline V lookup: CDR1 SGDLS, CDR2 YYNGEE.